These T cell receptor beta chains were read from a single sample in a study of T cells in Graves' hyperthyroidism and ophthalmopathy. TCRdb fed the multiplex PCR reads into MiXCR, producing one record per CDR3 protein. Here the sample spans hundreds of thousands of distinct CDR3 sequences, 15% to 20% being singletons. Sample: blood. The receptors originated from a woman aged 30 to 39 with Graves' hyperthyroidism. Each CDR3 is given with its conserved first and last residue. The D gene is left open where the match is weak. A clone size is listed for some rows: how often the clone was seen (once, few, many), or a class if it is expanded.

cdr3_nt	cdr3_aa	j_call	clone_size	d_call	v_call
TGCGCCAGCAGTGAAGGGGGCCGAGAGACCCAGTACTTC	CASSEGGRETQYF	TRBJ2-5	many	TRBD1	TRBV10-1
TGTGCCAGCTCACGGGACTGGCAAGAGACCCAGTACTTC	CASSRDWQETQYF	TRBJ2-5	many	-	TRBV18
TGCGCCAGCAGCTCGACAACAGGGGGCTATGAGCAGTTCTTC	CASSSTTGGYEQFF	TRBJ2-1	few	TRBD1	TRBV5-1
TGTGCCAGCAGTGGACAGGGGCTACCCCCACCCCAGCATTTT	CASSGQGLPPPQHF	TRBJ1-5	-	TRBD1	TRBV12-3/TRBV12-4
TGTGCCAGCAGCCAAGAATCCGTAGGACTAGCGGGAGGCTTCGGGGAGACCCAGCACTTC	CASSQESVGLAGGFGETQHF	TRBJ2-5	-	TRBD2	TRBV5-5
TGTGCCAGCAGTTTATCGACGGTGAACACCGGGGAGCTGTTTTTT	CASSLSTVNTGELFF	TRBJ2-2	few	-	TRBV27
TGTGCCAGCAGCGGTTACGGGACTAGCGGGATATTGGCAGAGACCCAGTACTTC	CASSGYGTSGILAETQYF	TRBJ2-5	many	TRBD2	TRBV7-2
TGCGCCAGCAGCTTGTATACAGGGGCGACCGGGGAGCTGTTTTTT	CASSLYTGATGELFF	TRBJ2-2	few	TRBD1	TRBV5-1
TGTGCCAGCAGCCTAGACTTCTCCATGGATACGCAGTATTTT	CASSLDFSMDTQYF	TRBJ2-3	many	-	TRBV11-3
TGTGCCAGCAGCCAACGAGGAGGGGATGGCTACACCTTC	CASSQRGGDGYTF	TRBJ1-2	few	-	TRBV4-2
TGTGCCAGCAGCTTATCGACAGGTGGGCCAAACAATGAGCAGTTCTTC	CASSLSTGGPNNEQFF	TRBJ2-1	-	-	TRBV7-3
TGTGCCAGCAGTTTGGGCAGGGCTGAGCAGTTCTTC	CASSLGRAEQFF	TRBJ2-1	many	-	TRBV12-3/TRBV12-4
TGTGCCAGCAGTGCGGACAGGGGGGGCACAGATACGCAGTATTTT	CASSADRGGTDTQYF	TRBJ2-3	many	TRBD1	TRBV2
TGTGCCAGCAGTCCAGGACCAACCTACTCCTACAATGAGCAGTTCTTC	CASSPGPTYSYNEQFF	TRBJ2-1	many	-	TRBV6-1
TGTGCCAGCAGCCCCGTAGCGGGAAGAAGCACAGATACGCAGTATTTT	CASSPVAGRSTDTQYF	TRBJ2-3	many	TRBD2	TRBV7-2
TGTGCCAGCAGCCTAGCCGGCGGGAGCCGCACAGATACGCAGTATTTT	CASSLAGGSRTDTQYF	TRBJ2-3	-	TRBD2	TRBV28
TGTGCCAGCAGGGAAACGACAGGGGCGATCAATCAGCCCCAGCATTTT	CASRETTGAINQPQHF	TRBJ1-5	many	TRBD1	TRBV2
TGTGCCAGCACCCCTAGTCAGGGGGAAGAAAACACCATATATTTT	CASTPSQGEENTIYF	TRBJ1-3	many	TRBD1	TRBV28
TGCAGCGTTGGGGGAACTAATGAAAAACTGTTTTTT	CSVGGTNEKLFF	TRBJ1-4	-	-	TRBV29-1
TGTGCCAGCAGCTCTCAGCGGGGTACGCAGTATTTT	CASSSQRGTQYF	TRBJ2-3	few	TRBD2	TRBV7-2
TGTGCCAGCAGTAGGAGGGGAACCTACGAGCAGTACTTC	CASSRRGTYEQYF	TRBJ2-7	many	-	TRBV6-1
TGTGCCACCAGTCCAGACAGGGGGATTCAGCCCCAGCATTTT	CATSPDRGIQPQHF	TRBJ1-5	few	TRBD1	TRBV24-1
TGTGCCAGTAGTAAACGACCTCGGGCGGGAGGGCCCTACGAGCAGTACTTC	CASSKRPRAGGPYEQYF	TRBJ2-7	-	TRBD2	TRBV19
TGTGCCAGCAGTTCACAGGGGCTTGAAGCTTTCTTT	CASSSQGLEAFF	TRBJ1-1	many	TRBD1	TRBV6-2/TRBV6-3
TGTGCCAGCATGGCGGGAGGTCATGAGCAGTTCTTC	CASMAGGHEQFF	TRBJ2-1	many	TRBD2	TRBV2
TGTGCCACCCAACGGAACACTGAAGCTTTCTTT	CATQRNTEAFF	TRBJ1-1	-	-	TRBV7-2
TGTGCCAGCAGCGTAGCTGAGGCCAGAACCTACGAGCAGTACTTC	CASSVAEARTYEQYF	TRBJ2-7	-	-	TRBV9